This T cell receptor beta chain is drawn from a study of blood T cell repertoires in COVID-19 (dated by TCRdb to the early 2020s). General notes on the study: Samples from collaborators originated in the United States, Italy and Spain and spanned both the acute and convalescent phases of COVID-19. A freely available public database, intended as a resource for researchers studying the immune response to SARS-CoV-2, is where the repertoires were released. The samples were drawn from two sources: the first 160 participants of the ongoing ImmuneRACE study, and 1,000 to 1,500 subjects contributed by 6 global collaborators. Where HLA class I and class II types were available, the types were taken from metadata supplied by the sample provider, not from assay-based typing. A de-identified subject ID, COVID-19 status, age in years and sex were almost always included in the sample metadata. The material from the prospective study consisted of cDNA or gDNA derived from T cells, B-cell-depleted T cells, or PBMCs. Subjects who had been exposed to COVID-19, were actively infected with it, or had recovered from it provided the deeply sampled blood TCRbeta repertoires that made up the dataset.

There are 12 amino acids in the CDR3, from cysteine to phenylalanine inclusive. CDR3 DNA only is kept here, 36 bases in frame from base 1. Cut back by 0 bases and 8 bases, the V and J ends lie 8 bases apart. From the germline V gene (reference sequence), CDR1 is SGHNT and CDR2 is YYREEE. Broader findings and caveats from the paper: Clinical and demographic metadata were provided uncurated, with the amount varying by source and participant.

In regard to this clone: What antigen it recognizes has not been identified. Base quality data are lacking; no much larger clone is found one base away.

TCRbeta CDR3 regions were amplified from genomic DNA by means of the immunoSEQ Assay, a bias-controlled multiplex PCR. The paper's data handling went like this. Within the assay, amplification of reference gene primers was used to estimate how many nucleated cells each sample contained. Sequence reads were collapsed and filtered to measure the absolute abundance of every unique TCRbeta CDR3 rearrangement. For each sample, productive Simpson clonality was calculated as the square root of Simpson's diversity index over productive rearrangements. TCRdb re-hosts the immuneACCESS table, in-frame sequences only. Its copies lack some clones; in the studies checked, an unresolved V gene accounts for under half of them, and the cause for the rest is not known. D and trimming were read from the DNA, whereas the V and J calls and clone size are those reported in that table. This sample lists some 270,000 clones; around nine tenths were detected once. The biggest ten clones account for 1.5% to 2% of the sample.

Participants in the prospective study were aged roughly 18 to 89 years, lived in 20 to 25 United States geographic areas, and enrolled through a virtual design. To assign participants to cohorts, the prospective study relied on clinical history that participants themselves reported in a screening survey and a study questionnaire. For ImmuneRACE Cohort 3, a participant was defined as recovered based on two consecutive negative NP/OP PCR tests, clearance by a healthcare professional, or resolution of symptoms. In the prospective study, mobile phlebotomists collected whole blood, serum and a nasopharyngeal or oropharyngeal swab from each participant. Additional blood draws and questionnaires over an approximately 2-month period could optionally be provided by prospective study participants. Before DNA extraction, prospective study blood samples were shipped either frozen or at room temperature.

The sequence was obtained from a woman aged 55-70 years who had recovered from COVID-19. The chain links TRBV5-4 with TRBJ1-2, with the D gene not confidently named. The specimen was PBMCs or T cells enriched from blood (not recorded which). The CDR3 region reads CASSLVGEGYTF. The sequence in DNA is TGTGCCAGCAGCTTGGTTGGGGAGGGCTACACCTTC.